This T cell receptor beta chain originates from a study of blood T cell repertoires in COVID-19. The overall study: Acute and convalescent COVID-19 specimens originated in the United States, Italy and Spain. The analysed material was cDNA or gDNA that came from T cells, B-cell-depleted T cells, or PBMCs.

The CDR3 has 16 amino acids. Germline V gene sequence: CDR1 LGHNT, CDR2 FRNRAP. After removal of 7 bases from V and 4 bases from J, the junction contained 13 bases not matched to a gene. Per the authors' pipeline: The authors estimated nucleated cell counts from reference gene primer amplification. The protocol was immunoSEQ multiplex PCR, while the TCRdb copy is restricted to in-frame clones and leaves out a portion. V, J and clone size reflect that table, while D and trimming were determined from the DNA. The sample has under 300,000 clones; 88% are singletons. This clonotype originated in a woman younger than 45 with acute or convalescent COVID-19. The chain combines TRBV12-5 with TRBJ2-1, with 7 positions matching TRBD2. The sample consisted of peripheral blood. CDR3 in amino acids: CASDSGPASGYNEQFF. The CDR3 region has the DNA TGTGCTAGTGACTCCGGTCCGGCTAGCGGATACAATGAGCAGTTCTTC. The full variable domain, in which reference TRBV12-5 and TRBJ2-1 provide the parts outside the CDR3, is DARVTQTPRHKVTEMGQEVTMRCQPILGHNTVFWYRQTMMQGLELLAYFRNRAPLDDSGMPKDRFSAEMPDATLATLKIQPSEPRDSAVYFCASDSGPASGYNEQFFGPGTRLTVL.